Each of the 3 T cell receptor beta chains below was sequenced from the same sample in a study of beta chain features in type 1 diabetes. Expressed TCRB transcripts got sequenced, as all isolated RNA was reverse transcribed. Profiled with immunoSEQ multiplex PCR; TCRdb holds only in-frame clones, not every one. The table shows under 150,000 clones, with around 7% occurring only once. Specimen: central memory CD4+ T cells from blood. These receptors came from a woman in her 30s in good health.

The chain couples TRBV27 to TRBJ2-1, with 9 bases aligning to TRBD2. Germline trimming cut 7 bases from V and 5 bases from J; bases unmatched to any gene: 9. The CDR3 is 15 residues long. Germline lookup yields CDR1 MNHEY and CDR2 SMNVEV (reference sequence). The CDR3 spells CASNGHGTSNNEQFF. As DNA, the CDR3 is TGTGCCAGCAACGGCCACGGGACTAGCAACAATGAGCAGTTCTTC.

This clone was counted many times. The chain uses TRBV29-1 and TRBJ1-1, with no clear D. Germline CDR1 SQVTM, CDR2 ANQGSEA. The V end lost 5 bases, the J end lost 2 bases, and 12 bases lay between the germline ends. The CDR3 is 13 residues long. The CDR3 DNA reads TGCAGCGTTTTAGCACAATATAACACTGAAGCTTTCTTT. Amino acid sequence: CSVLAQYNTEAFF. The whole variable domain, remainder taken from reference TRBV29-1 and TRBJ1-1, is SAVISQKPSRDICQRGTSLTIQCQVDSQVTMMFWYRQQPGQSLTLIATANQGSEATYESGFVIDKFPISRPNLTFSTLTVSNMSPEDSSIYLCSVLAQYNTEAFFGQGTRLTVV.

This clone was counted a few times. This sequence joins TRBV7-2 and TRBJ2-5, with D perhaps matching TRBD1 (5 bases). CDR1 SGHTA and CDR2 FQGNSA come from the germline V gene. The CDR3 loop spans 14 amino acids. V lost 8 bases and J 3 bases, leaving 16 bases between the germline ends. Here the CDR3 reads CASQGNRGKETQYF. DNA for the CDR3: TGTGCCAGCCAGGGTAATCGTGGAAAAGAGACCCAGTACTTC.